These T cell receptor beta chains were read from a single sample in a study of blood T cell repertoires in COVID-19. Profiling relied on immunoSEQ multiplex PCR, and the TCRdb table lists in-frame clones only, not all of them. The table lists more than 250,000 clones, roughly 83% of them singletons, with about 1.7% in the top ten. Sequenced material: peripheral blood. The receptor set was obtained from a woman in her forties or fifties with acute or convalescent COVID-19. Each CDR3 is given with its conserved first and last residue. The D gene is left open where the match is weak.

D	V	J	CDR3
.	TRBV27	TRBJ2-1	CASSFASHSYNEQFF
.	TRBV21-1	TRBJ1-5	CASSNRSFEGNQPQHF
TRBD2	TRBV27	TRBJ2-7	CASSYGAGAPEQYF
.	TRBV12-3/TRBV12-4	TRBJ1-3	CASSRGNTIYF
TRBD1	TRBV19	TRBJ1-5	CATSTQGGQPQHF
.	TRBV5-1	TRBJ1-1	CASSLQDGLMNTEAFF
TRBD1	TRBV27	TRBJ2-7	CASSLRDRGGEQYF
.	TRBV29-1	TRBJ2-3	CSVTSSTDTQYF
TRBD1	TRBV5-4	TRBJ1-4	CASSSGTGGATNEKLFF
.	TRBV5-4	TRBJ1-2	CASSLGNRVDVHGYTF
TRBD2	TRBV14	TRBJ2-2	CASSQDPRLAGGRTGELFF
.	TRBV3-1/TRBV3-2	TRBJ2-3	CASSHRSSTDTQYF
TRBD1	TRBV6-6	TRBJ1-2	CASRRDRGNGYTF
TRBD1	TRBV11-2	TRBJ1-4	CASSTGTGYEKLFF
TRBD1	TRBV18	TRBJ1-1	CASSENRGGGTEAFF
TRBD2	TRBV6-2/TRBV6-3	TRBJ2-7	CASSYGPTWGGSYEQYF
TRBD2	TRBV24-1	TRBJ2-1	CATSPGLAYNEQFF
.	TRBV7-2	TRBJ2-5	CASSPLGVETQYF
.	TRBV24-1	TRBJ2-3	CATSDPTGGSTDTQYF
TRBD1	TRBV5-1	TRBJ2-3	CASSSDRGTDTQYF
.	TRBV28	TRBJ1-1	CASSLRGVNTEAFF
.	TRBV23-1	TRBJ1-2	CASSQSGQGYGYTF
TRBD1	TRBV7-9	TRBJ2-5	CASSLGQGAETQYF
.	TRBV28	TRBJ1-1	CASSLVGPRDKAINTEAFF
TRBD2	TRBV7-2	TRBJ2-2	CASSWGLATGELFF
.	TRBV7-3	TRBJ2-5	CASSLAGDETQYF
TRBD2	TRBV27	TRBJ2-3	CASTLAGHTDTQYF
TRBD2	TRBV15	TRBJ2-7	CATSRGVAGKINEQYF
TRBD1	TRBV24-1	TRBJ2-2	CATSEPDRGRTGELFF
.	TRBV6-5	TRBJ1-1	CASIGSGGLVTEAFF
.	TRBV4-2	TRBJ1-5	CASSQIGVGSNQPQHF
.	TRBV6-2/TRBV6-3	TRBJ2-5	CASSRQETQYF
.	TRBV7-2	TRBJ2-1	CASSLLAYEGNEQFF
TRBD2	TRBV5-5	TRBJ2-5	CASTSSGNQETQYF
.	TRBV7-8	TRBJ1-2	CASSLAEGISGYTF
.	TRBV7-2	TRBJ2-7	CASSLVYGGGAYEQYF
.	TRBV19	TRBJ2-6	CASSMGRHSGANVLTF
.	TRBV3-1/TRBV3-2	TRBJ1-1	CASSQVMTGQLNTEAFF
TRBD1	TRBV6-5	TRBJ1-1	CASSSRTGRTEAFF
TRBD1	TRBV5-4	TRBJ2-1	CASAPGQGYNEQFF
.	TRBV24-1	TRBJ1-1	CATSNQVDTEAFF
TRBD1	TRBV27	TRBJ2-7	CASSLDRGGLSREQYF
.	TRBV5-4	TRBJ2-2	CASSFEGGTGELFF
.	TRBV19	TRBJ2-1	CASSRQGFSEQFF
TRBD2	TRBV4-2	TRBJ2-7	CASSPSSGRGHEQYF
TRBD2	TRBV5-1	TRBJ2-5	CASSLGGGEETQYF
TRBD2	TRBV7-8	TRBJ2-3	CASSRGGADTQYF
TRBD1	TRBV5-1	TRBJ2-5	CASNLGQHQETQYF
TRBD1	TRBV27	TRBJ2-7	CASSLMGTETYEQYF
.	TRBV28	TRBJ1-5	CASIPAPSGGNQPQHF
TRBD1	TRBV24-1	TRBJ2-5	CATSDPAGTAEETQYF
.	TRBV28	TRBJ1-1	CASNSGEAFF
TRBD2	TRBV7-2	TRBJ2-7	CASSLGGLAGGREQYF
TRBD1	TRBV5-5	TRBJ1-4	CASSSGQGALREKLFF
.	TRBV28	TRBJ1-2	CASSSGTRYTNNYGYTF